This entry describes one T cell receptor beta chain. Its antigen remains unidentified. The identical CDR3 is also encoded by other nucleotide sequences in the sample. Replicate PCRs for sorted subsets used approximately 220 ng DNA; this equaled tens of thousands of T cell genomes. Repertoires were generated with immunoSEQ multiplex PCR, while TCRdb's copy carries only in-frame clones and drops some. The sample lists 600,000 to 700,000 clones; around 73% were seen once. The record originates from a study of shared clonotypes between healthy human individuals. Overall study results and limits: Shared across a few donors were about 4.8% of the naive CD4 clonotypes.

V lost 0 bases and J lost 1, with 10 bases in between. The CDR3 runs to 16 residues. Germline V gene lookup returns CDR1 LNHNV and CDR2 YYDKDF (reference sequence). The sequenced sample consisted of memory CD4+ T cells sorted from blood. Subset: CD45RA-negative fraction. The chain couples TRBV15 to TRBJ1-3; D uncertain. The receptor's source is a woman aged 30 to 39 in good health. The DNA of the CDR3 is TGTGCCACCAGCAGAGATTTAGGCGCGTCTGGAAACACCATATATTTT. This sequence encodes CATSRDLGASGNTIYF.